This entry is about one T cell receptor beta chain. Its specificity is unknown. This entry is derived from a study of early T cells in non-severe SARS-CoV-2 infection. Turning to the study itself: The study sequenced bulk RNA from unsorted whole blood, with chains unpaired. Study observations and caveats: VDJdb-based matching was biased toward anti-spike CD8 responses and missed private and CD4 specificities.

Tagging with unique molecular identifiers was applied to individual cDNA molecules. TCRdb analysed the 5' RACE reads with MiXCR anew, one entry per CDR3 protein. The sample consists of 95,000 to 100,000 distinct CDR3 sequences, 9.5% to 12% of them appearing once. Trimming removed 6 bases at V and 5 bases at J, with 7 bases between. The CDR3 runs to 11 residues. CDR1 and CDR2 from the germline V gene are SNHLY and FYNNEI. The specimen sequenced was whole blood. The sequence derives from an adult who was a healthcare worker with PCR-confirmed SARS-CoV-2 infection or an uninfected control (not recorded which). The genes are TRBV2 and TRBJ1-1; D ambiguous. The DNA of the CDR3 is TGTGCCAGCAGGGGAGAAACTGAAGCTTTCTTT. This codes for CASRGETEAFF.